These T cell receptor beta chains were read from a single sample in a study of T cell repertoires in cytomegalovirus infection. One entry per CDR3 protein results from TCRdb running MiXCR on the reads. The table includes roughly 230,000 distinct CDR3 sequences, 6.5% detected once. Sequenced sample: PBMCs. These receptors originate from a human donor in good health (CMV status not recorded). Some clones in this sample may be carry-over from other donors' samples. Each CDR3 is given with its conserved first and last residue. The D gene is left open where the match is weak. Clone size, where shown, is once, few, many, or a class for clones that have expanded.

v_call: TRBV7-2; j_call: TRBJ2-1; clone_size: many; d_call: .; cdr3_aa: CASSLDLGARSGSFLSSYNEQFF; cdr3_nt: TGTGCCAGCAGCCTAGACTTAGGGGCCCGAAGCGGATCCTTCCTGAGCTCCTACAATGAGCAGTTCTTC
v_call: TRBV4-3; j_call: TRBJ1-2; clone_size: many; d_call: .; cdr3_aa: CASSQDLFPPSYGYTF; cdr3_nt: TGCGCCAGCAGCCAAGATCTCTTTCCCCCCTCCTATGGCTACACCTTC
v_call: TRBV24-1; j_call: TRBJ1-1; clone_size: many; d_call: .; cdr3_aa: CATSGFGREAFF; cdr3_nt: TGTGCCACCAGTGGATTCGGACGGGAAGCTTTCTTT
v_call: TRBV7-2; j_call: TRBJ1-2; clone_size: many; d_call: .; cdr3_aa: CASTTGRNNYGYTF; cdr3_nt: TGTGCCAGCACCACGGGACGGAATAACTATGGCTACACCTTC
v_call: TRBV12-3/TRBV12-4; j_call: TRBJ1-4; clone_size: many; d_call: TRBD1; cdr3_aa: CASSSGQPYEKLFF; cdr3_nt: TGTGCCAGCAGTTCGGGACAGCCGTATGAAAAACTGTTTTTT
v_call: TRBV28; j_call: TRBJ1-6; clone_size: many; d_call: .; cdr3_aa: CASSPPAGMWNSPLHF; cdr3_nt: TGTGCCAGCAGTCCCCCTGCAGGGATGTGGAATTCACCCCTCCACTTT
v_call: TRBV20-1; j_call: TRBJ2-7; clone_size: many; d_call: TRBD1; cdr3_aa: CSALADRGKYEQYF; cdr3_nt: TGCAGTGCTTTGGCGGACAGGGGAAAGTACGAGCAGTACTTC
v_call: TRBV19; j_call: TRBJ1-6; clone_size: few; d_call: .; cdr3_aa: CASSIDRDGNSPLHF; cdr3_nt: TGTGCCAGTAGTATAGACCGGGACGGTAATTCACCCCTCCACTTT
v_call: TRBV28; j_call: TRBJ1-4; clone_size: few; d_call: .; cdr3_aa: CASSDSSQTTFF; cdr3_nt: TGTGCCAGCAGTGACTCTTCCCAAACAACGTTTTTT
v_call: TRBV7-2; j_call: TRBJ1-1; clone_size: many; d_call: .; cdr3_aa: CASSLETRGAFF; cdr3_nt: TGTGCCAGCAGCTTAGAAACGAGGGGAGCTTTCTTT
v_call: TRBV5-5; j_call: TRBJ2-4; clone_size: many; d_call: .; cdr3_aa: CASSLAVENIQYF; cdr3_nt: TGTGCCAGCAGCTTGGCCGTAGAAAACATTCAGTACTTC
v_call: TRBV7-2; j_call: TRBJ2-2; clone_size: many; d_call: .; cdr3_aa: CASSLVPTGPYTGELFF; cdr3_nt: TGTGCCAGCAGCTTAGTCCCCACAGGGCCCTACACCGGGGAGCTGTTTTTT
v_call: TRBV6-6; j_call: TRBJ1-5; clone_size: many; d_call: .; cdr3_aa: CASRAGGSNQPQHF; cdr3_nt: TGTGCCAGCAGGGCCGGGGGAAGTAATCAGCCCCAGCATTTT
v_call: TRBV7-2; j_call: TRBJ1-4; clone_size: many; d_call: .; cdr3_aa: CASSLLIGGNEKLFF; cdr3_nt: TGTGCCAGCAGCTTACTCATCGGGGGGAATGAAAAACTGTTTTTT
v_call: TRBV28; j_call: TRBJ1-1; clone_size: few; d_call: .; cdr3_aa: CASTSGAKGAFF; cdr3_nt: TGTGCCAGCACCTCGGGGGCCAAGGGAGCTTTCTTT
v_call: TRBV6-6; j_call: TRBJ2-7; clone_size: few; d_call: TRBD1; cdr3_aa: CASNEGQGRVHEQYF; cdr3_nt: TGTGCCAGCAACGAAGGACAGGGAAGGGTCCACGAGCAGTACTTC
v_call: TRBV6-1; j_call: TRBJ1-1; clone_size: many; d_call: .; cdr3_aa: CASSGREFRTEAFF; cdr3_nt: TGTGCCAGCAGTGGCAGGGAGTTCAGGACTGAAGCTTTCTTT
v_call: TRBV5-1; j_call: TRBJ1-1; clone_size: few; d_call: .; cdr3_aa: CASSWEGLNTEAFF; cdr3_nt: TGCGCCAGCAGCTGGGAGGGACTGAACACTGAAGCTTTCTTT
v_call: TRBV12-3/TRBV12-4; j_call: TRBJ2-3; clone_size: .; d_call: TRBD2; cdr3_aa: CASSLWASGGRSTQYF; cdr3_nt: TGTGCCAGCAGTTTATGGGCTAGCGGGGGCCGTAGTACGCAGTATTTT
v_call: TRBV12-3/TRBV12-4; j_call: TRBJ1-5; clone_size: many; d_call: TRBD1; cdr3_aa: CASSPGQGDNQPQHF; cdr3_nt: TGTGCCAGCAGCCCGGGACAGGGCGACAATCAGCCCCAGCATTTT
v_call: TRBV27; j_call: TRBJ1-6; clone_size: many; d_call: TRBD1; cdr3_aa: CASSGDRDRGRSPLHF; cdr3_nt: TGTGCCAGCAGTGGGGACCGGGACAGGGGCCGTTCACCCCTCCACTTT
v_call: TRBV18; j_call: TRBJ1-4; clone_size: .; d_call: .; cdr3_aa: CASSPRDGNEKLFF; cdr3_nt: TGTGCCAGCTCACCTCGGGACGGGAATGAAAAACTGTTTTTT
v_call: TRBV4-1; j_call: TRBJ2-7; clone_size: many; d_call: .; cdr3_aa: CASSQAGAISYEQYF; cdr3_nt: TGCGCCAGCAGCCAAGCGGGGGCAATATCCTACGAGCAGTACTTC
v_call: TRBV7-2; j_call: TRBJ2-1; clone_size: many; d_call: .; cdr3_aa: CAIRAPGGGHNEQFF; cdr3_nt: TGTGCCATTAGGGCCCCCGGAGGGGGCCACAATGAGCAGTTCTTC
v_call: TRBV6-2/TRBV6-3; j_call: TRBJ2-1; clone_size: many; d_call: TRBD2; cdr3_aa: CASKSGGANEQFF; cdr3_nt: TGTGCCAGCAAAAGCGGGGGGGCGAATGAGCAGTTCTTC
v_call: TRBV6-1; j_call: TRBJ2-3; clone_size: many; d_call: .; cdr3_aa: CASSSGFTDTQYF; cdr3_nt: TGTGCCAGCAGTTCCGGTTTCACAGATACGCAGTATTTT
v_call: TRBV19; j_call: TRBJ2-4; clone_size: many; d_call: .; cdr3_aa: CASSMTVAKNIQYF; cdr3_nt: TGTGCCAGTAGTATGACAGTAGCCAAAAACATTCAGTACTTC
v_call: TRBV11-3; j_call: TRBJ2-7; clone_size: many; d_call: TRBD1; cdr3_aa: CASSLGATGVHEQYF; cdr3_nt: TGTGCCAGCAGCTTAGGGGCGACAGGGGTCCACGAGCAGTACTTC
v_call: TRBV12-3/TRBV12-4; j_call: TRBJ1-1; clone_size: many; d_call: .; cdr3_aa: CASSLQGTEAFF; cdr3_nt: TGTGCCAGCAGTCTACAGGGAACTGAAGCTTTCTTT
v_call: TRBV7-9; j_call: TRBJ2-5; clone_size: many; d_call: .; cdr3_aa: CASSLYFQLGETQYF; cdr3_nt: TGTGCCAGCAGCTTATATTTTCAGTTGGGGGAGACCCAGTACTTC
v_call: TRBV5-1; j_call: TRBJ1-5; clone_size: few; d_call: .; cdr3_aa: CASSLDLQPQHF; cdr3_nt: TGCGCCAGCAGCTTGGATCTTCAGCCCCAGCATTTT
v_call: TRBV6-2/TRBV6-3; j_call: TRBJ2-2; clone_size: many; d_call: TRBD1; cdr3_aa: CASSYRGTGATGELFF; cdr3_nt: TGTGCCAGCAGTTACCGGGGGACAGGGGCGACCGGGGAGCTGTTTTTT
v_call: TRBV7-8; j_call: TRBJ2-3; clone_size: many; d_call: TRBD2; cdr3_aa: CASTPPDAGGRDTQYF; cdr3_nt: TGTGCCAGCACCCCACCCGATGCGGGGGGGCGAGATACGCAGTATTTT
v_call: TRBV3-1; j_call: TRBJ2-3; clone_size: few; d_call: .; cdr3_aa: CASSHEGKESTDTQYF; cdr3_nt: TGTGCCAGCAGCCACGAAGGGAAAGAGTCCACAGATACGCAGTATTTT
v_call: TRBV28; j_call: TRBJ1-4; clone_size: many; d_call: .; cdr3_aa: CASSLIDSKLFF; cdr3_nt: TGTGCCAGCAGTTTGATTGACTCAAAACTGTTTTTT
v_call: TRBV7-2; j_call: TRBJ2-7; clone_size: many; d_call: .; cdr3_aa: CASSLVTTGVYEQYF; cdr3_nt: TGTGCCAGCAGCTTAGTGACCACCGGGGTCTACGAGCAGTACTTC
v_call: TRBV27; j_call: TRBJ1-2; clone_size: many; d_call: TRBD1; cdr3_aa: CASSLSRTGGYGYTF; cdr3_nt: TGTGCCAGCAGTTTATCCCGGACAGGGGGCTATGGCTACACCTTC
v_call: TRBV7-9; j_call: TRBJ1-1; clone_size: .; d_call: .; cdr3_aa: CASSASWKAFF; cdr3_nt: TGTGCCAGCAGCGCTTCATGGAAAGCTTTCTTT
v_call: TRBV28; j_call: TRBJ1-1; clone_size: many; d_call: .; cdr3_aa: CASRDTNTEAFF; cdr3_nt: TGTGCCAGCAGGGATACTAACACTGAAGCTTTCTTT
v_call: TRBV11-3; j_call: TRBJ2-3; clone_size: many; d_call: .; cdr3_aa: CASSLDGRVSTDTQYF; cdr3_nt: TGTGCCAGCAGCTTAGACGGCAGAGTGAGCACAGATACGCAGTATTTT
v_call: TRBV29-1; j_call: TRBJ2-1; clone_size: many; d_call: .; cdr3_aa: CSVDETGAHEQFF; cdr3_nt: TGCAGCGTCGACGAGACAGGAGCCCATGAGCAGTTCTTC
v_call: TRBV10-3; j_call: TRBJ2-7; clone_size: many; d_call: .; cdr3_aa: CAISDRVSYEQYF; cdr3_nt: TGTGCCATCAGTGATCGGGTTTCCTACGAGCAGTACTTC
v_call: TRBV5-1; j_call: TRBJ1-1; clone_size: many; d_call: .; cdr3_aa: CASSPTGITEAFF; cdr3_nt: TGCGCCAGCAGCCCCACAGGGATCACTGAAGCTTTCTTT
v_call: TRBV28; j_call: TRBJ1-1; clone_size: many; d_call: TRBD1; cdr3_aa: CASREQGRNTEAFF; cdr3_nt: TGTGCCAGCAGGGAACAGGGGAGGAACACTGAAGCTTTCTTT
v_call: TRBV6-5; j_call: TRBJ2-5; clone_size: many; d_call: .; cdr3_aa: CASSYRTDLKTQYF; cdr3_nt: TGTGCCAGCAGTTACCGGACAGACCTAAAGACCCAGTACTTC
v_call: TRBV2; j_call: TRBJ2-2; clone_size: many; d_call: .; cdr3_aa: CASSDGTPRTGELFF; cdr3_nt: TGTGCCAGCAGTGACGGGACGCCCAGGACCGGGGAGCTGTTTTTT
v_call: TRBV15; j_call: TRBJ1-3; clone_size: many; d_call: .; cdr3_aa: CATSRRDNTIYF; cdr3_nt: TGTGCCACCAGCCGCAGGGACAACACCATATATTTT
v_call: TRBV25-1; j_call: TRBJ2-2; clone_size: few; d_call: TRBD1; cdr3_aa: CASSSGPSGQGFSGELFF; cdr3_nt: TGTGCCAGCAGTTCGGGCCCGTCGGGACAGGGTTTTTCTGGGGAGCTGTTTTTT
v_call: TRBV7-2; j_call: TRBJ2-2; clone_size: many; d_call: .; cdr3_aa: CASRIDKNTGELFF; cdr3_nt: TGTGCCAGCAGGATAGATAAGAACACCGGGGAGCTGTTTTTT
v_call: TRBV12-5; j_call: TRBJ1-2; clone_size: many; d_call: TRBD1; cdr3_aa: CASAQGDRGSYTF; cdr3_nt: TGTGCTAGTGCCCAAGGGGACAGGGGGAGCTACACCTTC
v_call: TRBV20-1; j_call: TRBJ2-1; clone_size: many; d_call: .; cdr3_aa: CSARDSLLHLYNEQFF; cdr3_nt: TGCAGTGCTAGAGATTCCCTCCTCCACCTCTACAATGAGCAGTTCTTC
v_call: TRBV5-6; j_call: TRBJ2-7; clone_size: few; d_call: .; cdr3_aa: CASSLAKEQYF; cdr3_nt: TGTGCCAGCAGCTTGGCGAAAGAGCAGTACTTC
v_call: TRBV28; j_call: TRBJ2-4; clone_size: many; d_call: TRBD1; cdr3_aa: CASSPSLRDRGREGKNIQYF; cdr3_nt: TGTGCCAGCAGCCCGAGCCTCCGGGACAGGGGGCGGGAGGGCAAAAACATTCAGTACTTC